These 10 T cell receptor beta chains originate from one sample sequenced in a study of patients and donors after allogeneic stem cell transplantation. Each CDR3 protein is one row after TCRdb ran MiXCR on the RT-PCR reads. The sample carries 800,000 to 1,000,000 distinct CDR3 sequences, over 15% recorded once. The source material was blood, either unsorted or a sorted T cell fraction (not recorded which). These receptors were taken from a human donor who was either an allogeneic HSCT recipient or a stem cell or donor lymphocyte infusion donor (not recorded which). It is not recorded whose cells these are; they may come from a transplant donor.

This clonotype was counted between two and nine times. This chain uses TRBV29-1 with TRBJ1-5, with D perhaps matching TRBD1 (5 bases). CDR1 is SQVTM, CDR2 ANQGSEA, per germline. With 4 bases removed from V and 2 bases from J, the gap between germline ends came to 9 bases. This CDR3 comprises 13 residues. The CDR3 DNA reads as TGCAGCGTTGGTGACAGTCGCAATCAGCCCCAGCATTTT. As protein: CSVGDSRNQPQHF. The complete variable domain, with remaining parts taken from reference TRBV29-1 and TRBJ1-5, reads SAVISQKPSRDICQRGTSLTIQCQVDSQVTMMFWYRQQPGQSLTLIATANQGSEATYESGFVIDKFPISRPNLTFSTLTVSNMSPEDSSIYLCSVGDSRNQPQHFGDGTRLSIL.

In its sample, this clonotype was seen a few times. This rearrangement joins TRBV6-2 or TRBV6-3 to TRBJ2-7, with D perhaps TRBD1 or TRBD2 (6 bases each). Per the germline V gene, CDR1 is MNHEY and CDR2 is SVGEGT. CDR3 length equals 14 residues. Trimming stripped 0 bases from V and 3 bases from J, with 9 bases between. The CDR3 region is CASSYSGGIYEQYF. DNA for the CDR3: TGTGCCAGCAGTTACTCAGGGGGGATCTACGAGCAGTACTTC.

This chain joins TRBV2 and TRBJ2-2; no firm D call. Germline loops: CDR1 SNHLY, CDR2 FYNNEI. This CDR3 comprises 14 residues. Trimming took off 1 base at V and 6 bases at J, with 9 bases between the two ends. CDR3 DNA sequence: TGTGCCAGCAGTGAAGGGCGACGCCCCGGGGAGCTGTTTTTT. Amino acids: CASSEGRRPGELFF.

This chain uses TRBV20-1 with TRBJ1-1; 7 nucleotides agree with TRBD1. The CDR3 extends over 12 amino acids. The germline V gene encodes CDR1 DFQATT and CDR2 SNEGSKA (reference sequence). V dropped 3 bases and J dropped 8; count of bases not matched to a gene: 6. The chain's CDR3 is CSASRQGNEAFF. CDR3 in DNA: TGCAGTGCTAGTAGACAGGGCAACGAAGCTTTCTTT.

This clonotype has a handful of counts. The J gene is TRBJ2-3, the V gene TRBV20-1; D gene uncertain. Germline values: CDR1 DFQATT, CDR2 SNEGSKA (reference sequence). CDR3 length: 15 residues. V gave up 2 bases and J gave up 0 bases, with 12 bases separating them. For the CDR3, the DNA is TGCAGTGCTAGAACAACTACCCCTAGCACAGATACGCAGTATTTT. Its translation: CSARTTTPSTDTQYF.

CDR3 residues: CSGEETYGYTF. CDR3 coding DNA: TGCAGCGGAGAGGAAACCTATGGCTACACCTTC. The chain is built from TRBV29-1 and TRBJ1-2; D is unclear. This CDR3 contains 11 residues. Germline V gene lookup returns CDR1 SQVTM and CDR2 ANQGSEA. V was clipped by 7 bases and J by 4 bases, with 10 bases between them. Full variable domain (remainder filled in from reference TRBV29-1 and TRBJ1-2): SAVISQKPSRDICQRGTSLTIQCQVDSQVTMMFWYRQQPGQSLTLIATANQGSEATYESGFVIDKFPISRPNLTFSTLTVSNMSPEDSSIYLCSGEETYGYTFGSGTRLTVV.

This sequence joins TRBV20-1 and TRBJ1-5; D is possibly TRBD1 (5 bases). This CDR3 contains 15 residues. Trimming removed 6 bases from V and 1 base from J, with 16 bases in between. Germline CDR1 and CDR2: DFQATT and SNEGSKA (reference sequence). Here the CDR3 reads CSASPGGSSNQPQHF. The DNA for the CDR3 is TGCAGTGCATCCCCGGGGGGGTCAAGCAATCAGCCCCAGCATTTT.

This chain uses TRBV29-1 with TRBJ1-4; D is unresolved. The CDR3 runs to 16 residues. V shed 1 base and J shed 2 bases, with 14 bases lying between them. Germline V gene sequence: CDR1 SQVTM, CDR2 ANQGSEA. The CDR3 nucleotides read TGCAGCGTTGAAGGCGGGGAGGGTGACACTAATGAAAAACTGTTTTTT. Amino acids: CSVEGGEGDTNEKLFF.

This chain joins TRBV19 and TRBJ2-7; no firm D call. The germline V gene encodes CDR1 LNHDA and CDR2 SQIVND (reference sequence). CDR3 length: 13 residues. V lost 10 bases and J 2 bases, leaving 15 bases between the germline ends. The DNA of the CDR3 is TGTGCCACTTCCTCGGGCGTGACCTACGAGCAGTACTTC. Protein: CATSSGVTYEQYF.

This clonotype was recorded a few times. The chain has TRBV25-1 and TRBJ2-5; D not resolved. V shed 8 bases and J shed 0 bases, with 7 bases lying between them. Germline-derived CDR1 and CDR2 are MGHDK and SYGVNS. This CDR3 is 12 amino acids long. The CDR3 region is CASLGHQETQYF. DNA of the CDR3: TGTGCCAGCCTCGGACACCAAGAGACCCAGTACTTC. The full variable domain, with the rest looked up from reference TRBV25-1 and TRBJ2-5, is EADIYQTPRYLVIGTGKKITLECSQTMGHDKMYWYQQDPGMELHLIHYSYGVNSTEKGDLSSESTVSRIRTEHFPLTLESARPSHTSQYLCASLGHQETQYFGPGTRLLVL.